The 20 T cell receptor beta chains reported below all come from one sample, sequenced in a study of T cells in women clearing cervical HPV infection. Some clones are missing from TCRdb's copy, which holds only in-frame ones; the method was immunoSEQ multiplex PCR. With about 32,000 clones in the sample, the ten largest clones hold around 6.6%. Sequencing was carried out using blood buffy coat. The receptors shown here come from a woman aged 18-70 years with a cervical HPV16 infection that either progressed to CIN3+ or cleared (not recorded which).

As for this clone: Germline and junction disagree at one end, which may indicate a read error. The missing CDR3 end, 3 residues past where the read stops, is filled in from the germline J gene. V usage is TRBV4-1 and J usage is TRBJ2-1; 7 positions match TRBD1. Germline-derived CDR1 and CDR2 are MGHRA and YSYEKL. The CDR3 is 16 amino acids. The CDR3 loop is CTSSQPDRVSYNEQFF. The CDR3 bases that were read are TGCACCAGCAGCCAACCTGACAGGGTCTCCTACAATGAG.

A word on this clone: The read comes to an end 3 residues before the CDR3 does, leaving the germline J gene to fill in the end. This rearrangement joins TRBV6-1 to TRBJ1-2; 12 bases align to TRBD1. The CDR3 has 15 amino acids. J was trimmed by 4 bases and V by 4 bases; bases with no gene match: 4. The germline gives CDR1 MNHNS, CDR2 SASEGT. The DNA read from the CDR3 is TGTGCCAGCAGTGGCGGGACAGGGGGCAGCTATGGC. Amino acids: CASSGGTGGSYG. The complete CDR3 sequence is CASSGGTGGSYGYTF.

Remarks on this clone: The read gets to within 3 residues of the CDR3 end, and the germline J gene fills in the rest. The rearrangement uses TRBV19 and TRBJ1-2; D remains unclear. This CDR3 has 12 amino acids. Germline CDR1 LNHDA, CDR2 SQIVND (reference sequence). This chain's CDR3 is CASGLPREGYTF. Incomplete CDR3 DNA: TGTGCCAGTGGACTTCCAAGGGAAGGC.

Concerning this clone itself: The CDR3 is cut off 3 residues early in the read; its end comes from the germline J gene. The gene calls are TRBV5-1 and TRBJ2-5; 8 bases are a match to TRBD1. CDR1 and CDR2 (germline): SGHRS, YFSETQ. The junction had 0 bases not matched to a gene; V was cut back by 0 bases and J by 2 bases. The CDR3 length is 14 residues. The CDR3 sequence: CASSLGTGQETQYF. The CDR3 DNA, read in part, is TGCGCCAGCAGCTTGGGGACAGGGCAAGAGACC.

CDR3 protein: CASSLGQGPSGNTIYF. CDR3 DNA (partial): TGTGCCAGTAGTCTGGGACAGGGTCCCTCTGGAAACACC. This chain uses TRBV19 with TRBJ1-3; 9 nucleotides align to TRBD1. The sequence runs out 3 residues before the end of the CDR3; the remainder is reconstructed from the germline J gene. The germline V gene has CDR1 LNHDA and CDR2 SQIVND (reference sequence). The length of the CDR3 is 16 residues. Trimming cost V 5 bases and J 0 bases; bases outside gene matches: 5.

Regarding this clone: The read terminates 3 residues before the CDR3 end, so the remaining end is supplied by the germline J gene. The rearrangement links TRBV5-4 to TRBJ1-2; TRBD1 aligns across 8 bases. V shed 0 bases and J 6 bases; nucleotides not matched to a gene: 4. This CDR3 is 14 amino acids long. Germline assignment: CDR1 SGHNT and CDR2 YYREEE (reference sequence). CDR3 protein: CASSLGTGGNGYTF. The DNA read from the CDR3 is TGTGCCAGCAGCTTGGGCACAGGGGGGAATGGC.

For this clone: The DNA ends 3 residues before the CDR3 does, and the rest of the CDR3 is filled in from the germline J gene. The J gene is TRBJ2-3, the V gene TRBV28; D tentatively reads TRBD1 or TRBD2 (5 bases each). V lost 5 bases and J 2 bases, leaving 14 bases between the germline ends. There are 15 residues in the CDR3. Germline CDR1 reads MDHEN; CDR2 reads SYDVKM. The CDR3: CASSRGVGATDTQYF. The CDR3 bases that were read are TGTGCCAGCAGTAGAGGGGTTGGAGCCACAGATACG.

Comments on this clone: Sequencing ends 3 residues short of the CDR3 end; the germline J gene provides the rest. The gene calls are TRBV2 and TRBJ1-1, with D uncertain. This CDR3 has 11 amino acids. CDR1 is SNHLY, CDR2 FYNNEI, per germline. V was clipped by 4 bases and J by 7 bases, with 7 bases between them. The CDR3 DNA, read in part, is TGTGCCAGCAGTGTACTGAATGAA. Translation gives CASSVLNE. The complete CDR3 sequence is CASSVLNEAFF.

As regards this clone: The missing CDR3 end, 3 residues past where the read stops, is filled in from the germline J gene. The chain recombines TRBV28 with TRBJ2-1, with 8 bases lining up with TRBD1. The CDR3 runs to 17 residues. The trim removed 5 bases at V and 8 bases at J, leaving 17 bases unmatched. Germline CDR1 is MDHEN and CDR2 is SYDVKM. The CDR3 region is CASSPPLLDRALDEQFF. CDR3 DNA, as far as it was read: TGTGCCAGCAGTCCCCCGCTGTTGGACAGGGCTTTAGATGAG.

To note about this clone: The sequence runs out 3 residues before the end of the CDR3; the remainder is reconstructed from the germline J gene. The V and J genes are TRBV2 and TRBJ2-7; 8 positions agree with TRBD1. Per germline, CDR1 SNHLY and CDR2 FYNNEI. The junction had 3 bases not matched to a gene; V was cut back by 4 bases and J by 4 bases. CDR3 length equals 13 residues. The CDR3 DNA, read in part, is TGTGCCAGCAGTGGGGACAGGTTGTACGAG. Amino acid sequence: CASSGDRLYE. The entire CDR3 protein is CASSGDRLYEQYF.

Comments on this clone: The missing CDR3 end, 3 residues past where the read stops, is filled in from the germline J gene. This rearrangement joins TRBV6-1 to TRBJ2-3, with 8 bases that match TRBD1. Trimming removed 1 base from V and 3 bases from J; junction bases left unmatched: 12. This CDR3 contains 18 residues. The germline CDR1 and CDR2 sequences are MNHNS and SASEGT. The DNA read from the CDR3 is TGTGCCAGCAGTGAAGGTTTTCTCGGACAGGGCTATACAGATACG. Its translation: CASSEGFLGQGYTDT. From start to end, the CDR3 is CASSEGFLGQGYTDTQYF.

A remark on this clone: The CDR3 end falls 3 residues outside the read, so it is completed with the germline J gene. The chain recombines TRBV28 with TRBJ1-5; D is undetermined. The CDR3 length is 13 residues. The germline V gene encodes CDR1 MDHEN and CDR2 SYDVKM. V gave up 7 bases and J gave up 4 bases, with 11 bases separating them. CDR3 sequence reads: CASTPRGNQPQHF. The CDR3 DNA, read in part, is TGTGCCAGCACCCCCCGGGGAAATCAGCCC.

A remark on this clone: The DNA ends 3 residues before the CDR3 does, and the rest of the CDR3 is filled in from the germline J gene. The gene calls are TRBV6-7 and TRBJ1-2; D remains ambiguous. TRBV6-7 is treated as an ORF (open reading frame) with a function not yet certain. The CDR3 covers 16 residues. Trimming removed 2 bases at V and 5 bases at J, with 18 bases between. The CDR3 sequence: CASSYGARRPRYGYTF. Partial CDR3 DNA: TGTGCCAGCAGTTACGGCGCACGGAGGCCTAGGTATGGC.

On this clone itself: The missing CDR3 end, 3 residues past where the read stops, is filled in from the germline J gene. The rearrangement joins TRBV10-2 to TRBJ1-5, with D maybe TRBD1 (5 bases). The ends were cut back, 7 bases at V and 7 bases at J, with 11 bases in the middle. CDR1 WSHSY and CDR2 SAAADI come from the germline V gene. The CDR3 has 12 amino acids. The DNA read from the CDR3 is TGCGCCAGCAACGGGGGAGACCAGCCC. This encodes CASNGGDQP. The entire CDR3 is CASNGGDQPQHF.

Points on this clone: The CDR3 goes on 3 residues after the read ends, and that part is filled in from the germline J gene. The chain combines TRBV7-3 with TRBJ2-2; D not certain. Trimming pared 5 bases from V and 6 bases from J, leaving 13 bases between. There are 14 residues in the CDR3. Per germline, CDR1 SGHTA and CDR2 FQGTGA. The CDR3 here is CASSPDLSPGELFF. Partial CDR3 DNA: TGTGCCAGCAGCCCTGACTTGTCCCCCGGGGAG.

Points on this clone: The DNA ends 3 residues before the CDR3 does, and the rest of the CDR3 is filled in from the germline J gene. J is TRBJ1-4 and V is TRBV28; TRBD1 aligns across 9 bases. The CDR3 has 14 amino acids. Germline V gene lookup returns CDR1 MDHEN and CDR2 SYDVKM. J was trimmed by 7 bases and V by 5 bases; bases with no gene match: 5. The CDR3: CASSKTGGREKLFF. The CDR3 bases that were read are TGTGCCAGCAGTAAGACAGGGGGTCGTGAAAAA.

Worth noting for this clone: The read halts 3 residues ahead of the CDR3 end, with the missing end drawn from the germline J gene. This chain connects TRBV20-1 to TRBJ2-7, with 8 bases fitting TRBD2. Germline values: CDR1 DFQATT, CDR2 SNEGSKA (reference sequence). The CDR3 contains 16 residues. The V gene end was trimmed by 5 bases and the J gene end by 2 bases; junction bases not matched to a gene: 14. CDR3 sequence: CSARPAGGAPPYEQYF. The DNA read from the CDR3 is TGCAGTGCTCGTCCGGCGGGGGGAGCCCCCCCCTACGAG.

Note on this clone: The read ends 3 residues shy of where the CDR3 ends; the end is completed using the germline J gene. The chain combines TRBV5-1 with TRBJ2-3, with TRBD2 matching 11 bases. Per the germline V gene, CDR1 is SGHRS and CDR2 is YFSETQ. The CDR3 is made up of 16 amino acids. Partial CDR3 DNA: TGCGCCAGCAGCTTGGGGACTAGCGGGTCCCAAGGTCCG. Translated, it gives CASSLGTSGSQGP. The full CDR3 reads CASSLGTSGSQGPQYF. Filled out from reference TRBV5-1 and TRBJ2-3, the complete variable domain reads KAGVTQTPRYLIKTRGQQVTLSCSPISGHRSVSWYQQTPGQGLQFLFEYFSETQRNKGNFPGRFSGRQFSNSRSEMNVSTLELGDSALYLCASSLGTSGSQGPQYFGPGTRLTVL.

About this clone: The read terminates 3 residues before the CDR3 end, so the remaining end is supplied by the germline J gene. This rearrangement joins TRBV7-6 to TRBJ2-3, with 9 bases aligning to TRBD2. J was trimmed by 5 bases and V by 3 bases; bases with no gene match: 6. CDR3 length: 15 residues. Germline V gene lookup returns CDR1 SGHVS and CDR2 FNYEAQ. The CDR3 sequence is CASSFSGGAEDTQYF. The part of the CDR3 DNA that was read is TGTGCCAGCAGCTTTAGCGGGGGTGCCGAAGATACG. The entire variable domain, with the rest obtained from reference TRBV7-6 and TRBJ2-3, is as follows: GAGVSQSPRYKVTKRGQDVALRCDPISGHVSLYWYRQALGQGPEFLTYFNYEAQQDKSGLPNDRFSAERPEGSISTLTIQRTEQRDSAMYRCASSFSGGAEDTQYFGPGTRLTVL.

As concerns this clone: The CDR3 goes on 3 residues after the read ends, and that part is filled in from the germline J gene. The J gene is TRBJ2-1, the V gene TRBV20-1; 7 bases map to TRBD2. The ends lost 0 bases at V and 2 bases at J; junction bases unmatched: 4. This CDR3 spans 15 amino acids. The V gene's germline CDR1 is DFQATT and CDR2 SNEGSKA (reference sequence). CDR3 DNA, as far as it was read: TGCAGTGCTAGAGACCGGGACTATACCTACAATGAG. This gives the protein CSARDRDYTYNE. The complete CDR3 protein is CSARDRDYTYNEQFF.